The next 15 T cell receptor beta chains were all read from a single sample in a study of blood T cell repertoires in COVID-19. Using immunoSEQ multiplex PCR, the repertoire was profiled, and TCRdb retains in-frame clones only, with some absent. Of roughly 72,000 clones detected, 88% appear once; the ten largest clones hold nearly 45%. Material for sequencing was peripheral blood. The receptors shown here come from a human donor in a cohort sampled during active COVID-19.

The V and J genes are TRBV9 and TRBJ2-5; 8 bases fit TRBD2. Trimming took 6 bases from V and 5 from J; bases not matched to a gene: 12. The CDR3 runs to 15 residues. Germline values: CDR1 SGDLS, CDR2 YYNGEE. The CDR3 DNA follows: TGTGCCAGCACTTCCAGCGGGGGAAAAACGGAGACCCAGTACTTC. It translates to CASTSSGGKTETQYF.

This clone was seen a single time. This chain links TRBV7-6 with TRBJ2-5; D possibly corresponds to TRBD1 (6 bases). Germline CDR1 reads SGHVS; CDR2 reads FNYEAQ. Trimming shortened V by 1 base and J by 5 bases, and 8 bases separated the two germline ends. This CDR3 has 13 residues. Here the CDR3 DNA reads TGTGCCAGCAGCTTAGTTCAGGGGGAGACCCAGTACTTC. Its protein is CASSLVQGETQYF.

The chain combines TRBV10-3 with TRBJ2-1, with TRBD2 matching 11 bases. The ends lost 1 base at V and 7 bases at J; junction bases unmatched: 3. CDR3 size: 15 residues. Germline CDR1 reads ENHRY; CDR2 reads SYGVKD. DNA for the CDR3: TGTGCCATCAGTGAGTTCCTAGCGGGGGGAAATGAGCAGTTCTTC. Its protein is CAISEFLAGGNEQFF.

This clone was detected once. This sequence joins TRBV7-3 and TRBJ2-1; 7 nucleotides match TRBD1. With 4 bases clipped from V and 7 bases from J, the junction kept 16 bases outside the gene matches. Germline V gene sequence: CDR1 SGHTA, CDR2 FQGTGA. This CDR3 comprises 17 residues. DNA of the CDR3: TGTGCCAGCAGCTCCACCACGACAGGGCGTCGGGTGAATGAGCAGTTCTTC. Translated: CASSSTTTGRRVNEQFF.

This chain uses TRBV21-1 with TRBJ1-5; whether TRBD1, the table's D call, matches the DNA was not checked. TRBV21-1 is termed a pseudogene. CDR3 size: 15 residues. CDR3 DNA: TGTGCCAGCAGCAAAGATGGACACGGCAATCAGCCCCAGCATTTT. This gives the protein CASSKDGHGNQPQHF.

This rearrangement joins TRBV11-1 to TRBJ2-1; 9 nucleotides align to TRBD1. The CDR3 totals 16 residues. Germline lookup yields CDR1 SGHAT and CDR2 FQDESV (reference sequence). Trimming cost V 5 bases and J 3 bases; bases outside gene matches: 8. This chain's CDR3 is CASSTDGQGLYNEQFF. The CDR3 coding sequence is TGTGCCAGCAGCACAGATGGACAGGGGCTCTACAATGAGCAGTTCTTC.

V gene TRBV24-1 combines with J gene TRBJ2-1; the match to TRBD2 covers 7 bases. The germline V gene has CDR1 KGHDR and CDR2 SFDVKD. V trimming: 2 bases; J trimming: 6 bases; junction bases outside the gene matches: 12. The CDR3 covers 17 residues. This CDR3 reads CATSDSTTGGFLNEQFF. In DNA form, the CDR3 reads TGTGCCACCAGTGATTCTACCACGGGGGGTTTTCTCAATGAGCAGTTCTTC.

J is TRBJ2-3 and V is TRBV27; a possible D gene is TRBD1 (6 bases). The CDR3 covers 15 residues. Trimming cost V 5 bases and J 5 bases, with 17 bases left between them. From germline, CDR1 is MNHEY and CDR2 SMNVEV (reference sequence). The CDR3 spells CASSKQARTVDTQYF. As DNA, the CDR3 is TGTGCCAGCAGTAAACAGGCGAGGACAGTAGATACGCAGTATTTT.

The chain combines TRBV6-5 with TRBJ1-1, with D possibly being TRBD1 (5 bases). V lost 7 bases and J 5 bases, leaving 17 bases between the germline ends. The germline CDR1 and CDR2 sequences are MNHEY and SVGAGI. The CDR3 sequence is 14 residues long. CDR3 sequence: CASTKPGVGTEAFF. CDR3 DNA sequence: TGTGCCAGCACCAAACCGGGGGTAGGGACTGAAGCTTTCTTT.

The chain combines TRBV5-4 with TRBJ2-5, with D unresolved. With 4 bases removed from V and 5 bases from J, the gap between germline ends came to 18 bases. The CDR3 sequence is 15 residues long. Germline V gene sequence: CDR1 SGHNT, CDR2 YYREEE (reference sequence). The CDR3, as DNA: TGTGCCAGCAGCATTTTGTTGGGCGAACGGGAGACCCAGTACTTC. The encoded protein is CASSILLGERETQYF.

The rearrangement links TRBV4-1 to TRBJ2-5, with no clear D. There are 14 residues in the CDR3. CDR1 MGHRA and CDR2 YSYEKL come from the germline V gene. V shed 1 base and J shed 5 bases, with 11 bases lying between them. The chain's CDR3 is CASSQVLATETQYF. CDR3 bases: TGCGCCAGCAGCCAAGTTTTAGCCACCGAGACCCAGTACTTC.

The chain joins TRBV4-2 to TRBJ2-5; the match to TRBD2 covers 12 bases. Germline values: CDR1 LGHNA, CDR2 YNFKEQ. This CDR3 spans 18 amino acids. The V gene end was trimmed by 0 bases and the J gene end by 5 bases; junction bases not matched to a gene: 10. CDR3 in amino acids: CASSQDLETSGSEETQYF. In DNA, the CDR3 is TGTGCCAGCAGCCAAGATCTTGAGACTAGCGGGAGTGAGGAGACCCAGTACTTC.

This chain connects TRBV7-6 to TRBJ2-5, with no clear D. The V end lost 5 bases, the J end lost 1 base, and 14 bases lay between the germline ends. The CDR3 is 15 amino acids. CDR1 SGHVS and CDR2 FNYEAQ come from the germline V gene. Here the CDR3 DNA reads TGTGCCAGCAGCCCACCCATCTGGGCCCAAGAGACCCAGTACTTC. Translation gives CASSPPIWAQETQYF.

The gene calls are TRBV2 and TRBJ1-2; 9 bases are shared with TRBD1. The CDR3 extends over 13 amino acids. Unmatched junction bases numbered 7, after V lost 10 bases and J lost 4 bases. CDR1 and CDR2 (germline): SNHLY, FYNNEI. The CDR3 here is CANSQGAAYGYTF. In DNA form, the CDR3 reads TGTGCCAATTCACAGGGGGCGGCCTATGGCTACACCTTC.

The chain employs TRBV6-5 and TRBJ2-5, with 9 positions matching TRBD1. Germline CDR1 and CDR2: MNHEY and SVGAGI. The junction had 3 bases not matched to a gene; V was cut back by 6 bases and J by 4 bases. The CDR3 extends over 13 amino acids. In DNA, the CDR3 is TGTGCCAGCAGCCGACAGGGGGGAGAGACCCAGTACTTC. This translates into CASSRQGGETQYF.